The 22 T cell receptor beta chains below were found in one sample sequenced in a study of beta chain features in type 1 diabetes. Expressed TCRB transcripts were sequenced because the entire RNA isolate underwent reverse transcription. TCRdb keeps only in-frame clones here, not all; method: immunoSEQ multiplex PCR. The sample includes 150,000 or so clones, about 10% of them seen just once. Sequenced material: central memory CD4+ T cells from blood. These receptors came from a man aged 18 to 30 in good health.

V gene TRBV6-5 combines with J gene TRBJ2-1, with 9 bases matching TRBD2. This CDR3 region has 14 residues. Trimming took 4 bases from V and 6 from J; bases not matched to a gene: 4. Germline V gene data show CDR1 as MNHEY and CDR2 as SVGAGI. The CDR3 loop reads CASSSSGGLNEQFF. The CDR3 DNA reads as TGTGCCAGCAGTTCAAGCGGGGGGCTCAATGAGCAGTTCTTC.

The CDR3 reads CASRIGGFGTGGYEQYF. CDR3 coding DNA: TGTGCCAGCAGGATAGGAGGCTTCGGGACAGGGGGCTACGAGCAGTACTTC. The chain employs TRBV27 and TRBJ2-7; 11 nucleotides match TRBD1. The CDR3 is 17 residues long. Germline V lookup: CDR1 MNHEY, CDR2 SMNVEV (reference sequence). J lost 3 bases, V lost 6 bases, and 13 bases had no gene match.

This clone showed up just a few times. The chain carries TRBV19 and TRBJ1-5, with unresolved D. The CDR3 loop spans 13 amino acids. Germline CDR1 reads LNHDA; CDR2 reads SQIVND (reference sequence). Trimming cost V 3 bases and J 5 bases, with 8 bases left between them. This CDR3 reads CASSMSEDQPQHF. CDR3 DNA: TGTGCCAGTAGTATGTCGGAGGATCAGCCCCAGCATTTT.

Only a few counts were recorded for this clone. This sequence joins TRBV7-8 and TRBJ1-6; the match to TRBD1 covers 8 bases. The CDR3 runs 15 residues. The V gene's germline CDR1 is SGHVS and CDR2 FQNEAQ. Trimming cost V 5 bases and J 9 bases; bases outside gene matches: 9. The CDR3 loop is CASSPWAGGSSPLHF. As DNA, the CDR3 is TGTGCCAGCAGCCCGTGGGCAGGGGGCAGTTCACCCCTCCACTTT.

The chain has TRBV30 and TRBJ1-2, with 7 bases aligning to TRBD1. The CDR3 length is 13 residues. Germline assignment: CDR1 GTSNPN and CDR2 SVGIG (reference sequence). After removal of 2 bases from V and 5 bases from J, the junction contained 5 bases not matched to a gene. CDR3 sequence reads: CAWSPTGDYGYTF. CDR3 DNA sequence: TGTGCCTGGAGTCCCACAGGGGATTATGGCTACACCTTC.

The table lists this clone with a few counts. The chain joins TRBV7-9 to TRBJ1-3, with 7 bases aligning to TRBD1. CDR1 SEHNR and CDR2 FQNEAQ come from the germline V gene (reference sequence). CDR3 length equals 16 residues. Trimming took 3 bases from V and 3 from J; bases not matched to a gene: 8. CDR3 region: CASSFRDSTIGNTIYF. In DNA, the CDR3 is TGTGCCAGCAGCTTTCGGGACAGTACCATTGGAAACACCATATATTTT.

The chain recombines TRBV7-9 with TRBJ1-5; TRBD1 agrees at 7 bases. CDR3 length equals 14 residues. After removal of 5 bases from V and 11 bases from J, the junction contained 12 bases not matched to a gene. Per the germline V gene, CDR1 is SEHNR and CDR2 is FQNEAQ (reference sequence). The CDR3 DNA sequence: TGTGCCAGCAGCCCATCCGGGACAGTAAGGGCCCAGCATTTT. Protein: CASSPSGTVRAQHF.

The chain links TRBV2 to TRBJ2-5; D unclear. CDR1 and CDR2 (germline): SNHLY, FYNNEI. The V gene lost 7 bases and the J gene lost 0 bases, with 12 bases spanning the gap. The CDR3 runs to 14 residues. The DNA of the CDR3 is TGTGCCAGCAAACTTTCAACGAACCAAGAGACCCAGTACTTC. Its translation is CASKLSTNQETQYF.

A few counts support this clone. This chain joins TRBV7-2 and TRBJ1-5; D is unclear. Between the trimmed V and J ends, which lost 2 bases and 0 bases, there was a span of 2 bases. This CDR3 is built from 13 residues. Germline V gene lookup returns CDR1 SGHTA and CDR2 FQGNSA. CDR3 region: CASSLLSNQPQHF. DNA for the CDR3: TGTGCCAGCAGCTTACTTAGCAATCAGCCCCAGCATTTT.

The J gene is TRBJ2-7, the V gene TRBV6-5, with 10 nucleotides matching TRBD1. V lost 6 bases and J lost 3; bases outside the gene matches: 5. CDR1 and CDR2 (germline): MNHEY, SVGAGI. The length of the CDR3 is 14 residues. The CDR3 DNA is TGTGCCAGCAGCCGGGGGGACAGGGGCTACGAGCAGTACTTC. Translating it yields CASSRGDRGYEQYF.

This clone turned up a few times. The chain employs TRBV19 and TRBJ2-3, with 9 nucleotides matching TRBD2. The CDR3 consists of 15 residues. V shed 6 bases, J shed 0 bases, and the junction held 4 bases outside the gene matches. Germline values: CDR1 LNHDA, CDR2 SQIVND (reference sequence). In nucleotides, the CDR3 is TGTGCCAGTAGCCCTCTAGCGGGGAGCACAGATACGCAGTATTTT. The encoded protein is CASSPLAGSTDTQYF.

This clone was counted a few times. The DNA for the CDR3 is TGTGCCAGCAGCTCCGACAGGTTTCGGGAGCTGTTTTTT. Protein sequence: CASSSDRFRELFF. The gene calls are TRBV7-3 and TRBJ2-2, with D possibly being TRBD1 (6 bases). This CDR3 has 13 amino acids. Germline V gene lookup returns CDR1 SGHTA and CDR2 FQGTGA. Trimming pared 4 bases from V and 9 bases from J, leaving 12 bases between.

V usage is TRBV5-1 and J usage is TRBJ2-7; TRBD2 matches at 11 bases. Germline CDR1 and CDR2: SGHRS and YFSETQ. With V trimmed by 2 bases and J by 2 bases, 3 bases remained unmatched. The CDR3 has 15 amino acids. CDR3: CASSFQTSGAYEQYF. The CDR3 coding sequence is TGCGCCAGCAGCTTCCAGACTAGCGGGGCCTACGAGCAGTACTTC.

The chain is built from TRBV7-9 and TRBJ1-6, with D possibly being TRBD1 (6 bases). Trimming left V 2 bases short and J 7 bases short, with 15 bases between. The CDR3 is 16 amino acids. CDR1 is SEHNR, CDR2 FQNEAQ, per germline (reference sequence). The CDR3 DNA sequence: TGTGCCAGCAGCTTATCAGGGGAGTTCGCCAATTCACCCCTCCACTTT. Amino acids: CASSLSGEFANSPLHF.

This clone was counted a single time. The chain joins TRBV6-4 to TRBJ2-3, with D maybe TRBD1 (6 bases). Trimming took off 5 bases at V and 3 bases at J, with 9 bases between the two ends. From germline, CDR1 is MRHNA and CDR2 SNTAGT. The CDR3 is made up of 13 amino acids. CDR3 DNA sequence: TGTGCCAGCAGTAGAACAGGGACAGATACGCAGTATTTT. Translated: CASSRTGTDTQYF.

This clone turned up a few times. The chain has TRBV5-1 and TRBJ2-1, with 8 positions matching TRBD2. The V gene's germline CDR1 is SGHRS and CDR2 YFSETQ. V was clipped by 5 bases and J by 0 bases; unmatched bases: 4. The CDR3 sequence is 15 residues long. CDR3 sequence reads: CASSSGTSSYNEQFF. The CDR3 DNA reads as TGCGCCAGCAGTTCCGGGACTAGCTCCTACAATGAGCAGTTCTTC.

This clone was seen only a few times. The chain carries TRBV4-3 and TRBJ2-5, with D possibly being TRBD2 (7 bases). The CDR3 extends over 16 amino acids. The V end lost 4 bases, the J end lost 2 bases, and 17 bases lay between the germline ends. Germline V CDR1 and CDR2: LGHNA, YSLEER. The CDR3 bases are TGCGCCAGCAGCCTGGGGGTGAGGGGGGGGCAAGAGACCCAGTACTTC. Translated: CASSLGVRGGQETQYF.

This chain joins TRBV5-1 and TRBJ2-6; no clear D. This CDR3 contains 16 residues. The germline gives CDR1 SGHRS, CDR2 YFSETQ. The ends were cut back, 4 bases at V and 0 bases at J, with 11 bases in the middle. The chain's CDR3 is CASSPRQDSGANVLTF. DNA for the CDR3: TGCGCCAGCAGCCCCCGACAAGACTCTGGGGCCAACGTCCTGACTTTC.

V and J are TRBV6-1 and TRBJ1-2; TRBD1 is a possible D gene (6 bases). The CDR3 covers 13 residues. V was cut by 7 bases and J by 5 bases, with 14 bases left in between. Germline V CDR1 and CDR2: MNHNS, SASEGT. The CDR3 sequence is CASTPRGRYGYTF. In DNA form, the CDR3 reads TGTGCCAGCACCCCCAGGGGAAGGTATGGCTACACCTTC.

The chain links TRBV27 to TRBJ2-7, with D tentatively TRBD1 (6 bases). The germline V gene encodes CDR1 MNHEY and CDR2 SMNVEV (reference sequence). With 4 bases removed from V and 1 base from J, the gap between germline ends came to 14 bases. CDR3 size: 15 residues. The CDR3 here is CASSYEAGASYEQYF. The CDR3, as DNA: TGTGCCAGCAGTTACGAGGCAGGGGCTTCCTACGAGCAGTACTTC.

This clone was counted only a few times. The gene calls are TRBV11-2 and TRBJ2-7; maybe TRBD1 (7 bases). CDR1 and CDR2 from the germline V gene are SGHAT and FQNNGV. V was shortened by 1 base and J by 5 bases, with 9 bases between the two germline ends. This CDR3 is 13 amino acids long. DNA of the CDR3: TGTGCCAGCAGCTTAGGCAGGGGGGACGAGCAGTACTTC. Translating it yields CASSLGRGDEQYF. The variable domain in full, completed from reference TRBV11-2 and TRBJ2-7, reads EAGVAQSPRYKIIEKRQSVAFWCNPISGHATLYWYQQILGQGPKLLIQFQNNGVVDDSQLPKDRFSAERLKGVDSTLKIQPAKLEDSAVYLCASSLGRGDEQYFGPGTRLTVT.

The chain has TRBV4-2 and TRBJ2-1; TRBD1 matches 9 bases. V lost 3 bases, J lost 0 bases, and 9 bases stayed unmatched. The germline V gene has CDR1 LGHNA and CDR2 YNFKEQ. This CDR3 has 18 residues. Written as DNA, the CDR3 is TGTGCCAGCAGCCATCCTCGACAGGGGGTGGGCTCCTACAATGAGCAGTTCTTC. It translates to CASSHPRQGVGSYNEQFF.